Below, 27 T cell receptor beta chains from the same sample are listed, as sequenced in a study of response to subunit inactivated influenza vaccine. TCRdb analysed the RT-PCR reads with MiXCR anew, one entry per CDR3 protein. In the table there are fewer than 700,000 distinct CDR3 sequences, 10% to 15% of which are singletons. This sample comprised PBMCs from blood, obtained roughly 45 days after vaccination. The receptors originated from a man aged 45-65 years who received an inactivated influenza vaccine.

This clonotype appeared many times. The chain's CDR3 is CASSQDSSGVPYEQYF. DNA of the CDR3: TGTGCCAGCAGCCAAGATTCTTCGGGAGTCCCCTACGAGCAGTACTTC. This chain connects TRBV14 to TRBJ2-7; perhaps TRBD2 as D (6 bases). The germline gives CDR1 SGHDN, CDR2 FVKESK. Trimming shortened V by 0 bases and J by 2 bases, and 14 bases separated the two germline ends. This CDR3 region has 16 residues.

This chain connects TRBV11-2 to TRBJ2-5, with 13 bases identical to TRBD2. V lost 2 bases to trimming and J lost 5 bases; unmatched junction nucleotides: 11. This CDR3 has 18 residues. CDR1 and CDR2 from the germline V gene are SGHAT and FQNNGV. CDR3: CASSLQTTSGGAKETQYF. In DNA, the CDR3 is TGTGCCAGCAGCTTACAAACAACTAGCGGGGGGGCCAAGGAGACCCAGTACTTC.

The CDR3 is CASSPHLIPGAIRYTEAFF. In nucleotides, the CDR3 is TGTGCCAGCAGCCCCCACCTCATTCCAGGGGCGATACGATACACTGAAGCTTTCTTT. The chain carries TRBV11-2 and TRBJ1-1; the D gene is possibly TRBD1 (6 bases). This CDR3 contains 19 residues. V lost 5 bases and J lost 3, with 28 bases in between. The germline V gene encodes CDR1 SGHAT and CDR2 FQNNGV.

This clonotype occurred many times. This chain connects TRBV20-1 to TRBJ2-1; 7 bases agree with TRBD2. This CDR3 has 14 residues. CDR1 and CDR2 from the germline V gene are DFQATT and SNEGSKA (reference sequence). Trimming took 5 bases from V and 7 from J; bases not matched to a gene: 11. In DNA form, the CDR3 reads TGCAGTGCTTTTGTTAGCGGGTTGAGGAATGAGCAGTTCTTC. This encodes CSAFVSGLRNEQFF.

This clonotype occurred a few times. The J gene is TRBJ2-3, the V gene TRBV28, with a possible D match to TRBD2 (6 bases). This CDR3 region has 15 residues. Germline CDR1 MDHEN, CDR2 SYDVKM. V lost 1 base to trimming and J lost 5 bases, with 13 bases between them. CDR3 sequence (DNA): TGTGCCAGCAGTTTATCTGCGGGACTCGGAGATACGCAGTATTTT. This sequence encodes CASSLSAGLGDTQYF.

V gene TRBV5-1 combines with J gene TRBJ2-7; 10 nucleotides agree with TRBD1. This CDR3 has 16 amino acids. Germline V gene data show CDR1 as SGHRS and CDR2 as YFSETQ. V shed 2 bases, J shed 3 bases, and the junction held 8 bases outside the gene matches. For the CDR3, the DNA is TGCGCCAGCAGCTTAACGTCGGGACAGGGGTTCTACGAGCAGTACTTC. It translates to CASSLTSGQGFYEQYF. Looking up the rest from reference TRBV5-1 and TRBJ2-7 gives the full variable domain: KAGVTQTPRYLIKTRGQQVTLSCSPISGHRSVSWYQQTPGQGLQFLFEYFSETQRNKGNFPGRFSGRQFSNSRSEMNVSTLELGDSALYLCASSLTSGQGFYEQYFGPGTRLTVT.

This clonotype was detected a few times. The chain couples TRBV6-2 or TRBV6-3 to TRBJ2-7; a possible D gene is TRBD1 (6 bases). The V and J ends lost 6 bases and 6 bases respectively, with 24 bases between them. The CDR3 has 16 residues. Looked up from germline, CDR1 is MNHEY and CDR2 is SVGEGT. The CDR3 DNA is TGTGCCAGCAGAAAATCCCTAACTCCAGGGGCAGGCGAGCAGTACTTC. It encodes CASRKSLTPGAGEQYF.

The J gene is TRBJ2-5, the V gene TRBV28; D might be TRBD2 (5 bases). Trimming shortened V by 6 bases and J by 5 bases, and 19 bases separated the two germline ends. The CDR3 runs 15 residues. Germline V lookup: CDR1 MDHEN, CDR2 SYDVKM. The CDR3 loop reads CASRLYFGGQETQYF. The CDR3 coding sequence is TGTGCCAGCAGGCTTTATTTTGGCGGGCAGGAGACCCAGTACTTC.

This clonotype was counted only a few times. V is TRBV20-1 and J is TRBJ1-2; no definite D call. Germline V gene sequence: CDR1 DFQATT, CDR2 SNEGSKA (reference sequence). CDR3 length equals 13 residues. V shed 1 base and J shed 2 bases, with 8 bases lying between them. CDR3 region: CSARVWINYGYTF. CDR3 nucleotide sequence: TGCAGTGCTAGAGTATGGATAAACTATGGCTACACCTTC.

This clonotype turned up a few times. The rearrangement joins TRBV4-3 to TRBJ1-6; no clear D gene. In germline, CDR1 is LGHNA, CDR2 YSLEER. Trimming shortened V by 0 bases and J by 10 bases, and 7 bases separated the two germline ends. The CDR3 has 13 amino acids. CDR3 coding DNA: TGCGCCAGCAGCCAAGATCTCGGGTCACCCCTCCACTTT. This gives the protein CASSQDLGSPLHF.

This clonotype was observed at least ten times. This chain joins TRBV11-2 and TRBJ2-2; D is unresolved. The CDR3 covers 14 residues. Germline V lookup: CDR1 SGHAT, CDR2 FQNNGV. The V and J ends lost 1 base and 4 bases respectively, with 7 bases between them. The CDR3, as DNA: TGTGCCAGCAGCTTAGGGTTTGGCACCGGGGAGCTGTTTTTT. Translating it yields CASSLGFGTGELFF.

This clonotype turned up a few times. The CDR3 coding sequence is TGTGCCAGCAGTGAGAGAACTAGCGGCCCCTACGAGCAGTACTTC. It specifies CASSERTSGPYEQYF. V and J are TRBV2 and TRBJ2-7; 8 nucleotides line up with TRBD2. The CDR3 totals 15 residues. Germline V gene data show CDR1 as SNHLY and CDR2 as FYNNEI. Trimming took 3 bases from V and 2 from J; bases not matched to a gene: 6.

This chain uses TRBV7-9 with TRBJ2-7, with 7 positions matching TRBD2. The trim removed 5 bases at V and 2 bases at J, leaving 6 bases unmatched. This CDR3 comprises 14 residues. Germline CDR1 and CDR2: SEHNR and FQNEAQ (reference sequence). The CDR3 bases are TGTGCCAGCAGCATTAGCGGGCCGCCCTACGAGCAGTACTTC. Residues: CASSISGPPYEQYF. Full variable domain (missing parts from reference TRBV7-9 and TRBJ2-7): DTGVSQNPRHKITKRGQNVTFRCDPISEHNRLYWYRQTLGQGPEFLTYFQNEAQLEKSRLLSDRFSAERPKGSFSTLEIQRTEQGDSAMYLCASSISGPPYEQYFGPGTRLTVT.

The CDR3 region is CASSHAGTGSYEQYF. The CDR3 DNA reads TGCGCCAGCAGCCATGCCGGGACAGGATCCTACGAGCAGTACTTC. The chain joins TRBV4-3 to TRBJ2-7; 8 bases line up with TRBD1. In germline, CDR1 is LGHNA, CDR2 YSLEER. V lost 3 bases to trimming and J lost 1 base; unmatched junction nucleotides: 5. There are 15 residues in the CDR3.

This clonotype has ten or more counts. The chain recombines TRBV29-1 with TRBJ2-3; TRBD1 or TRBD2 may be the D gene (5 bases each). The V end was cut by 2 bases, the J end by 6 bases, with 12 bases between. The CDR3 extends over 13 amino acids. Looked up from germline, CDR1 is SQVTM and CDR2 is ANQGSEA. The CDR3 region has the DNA TGCAGCGTTGAATACGGGAAGGGGGATACGCAGTATTTT. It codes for CSVEYGKGDTQYF.

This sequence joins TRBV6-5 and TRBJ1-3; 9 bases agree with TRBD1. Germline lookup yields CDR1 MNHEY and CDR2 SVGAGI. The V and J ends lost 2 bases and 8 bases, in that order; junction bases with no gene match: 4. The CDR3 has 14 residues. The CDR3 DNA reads TGTGCCAGCAGTTACGGGACAGGGAGGCACACCATATATTTT. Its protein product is CASSYGTGRHTIYF.

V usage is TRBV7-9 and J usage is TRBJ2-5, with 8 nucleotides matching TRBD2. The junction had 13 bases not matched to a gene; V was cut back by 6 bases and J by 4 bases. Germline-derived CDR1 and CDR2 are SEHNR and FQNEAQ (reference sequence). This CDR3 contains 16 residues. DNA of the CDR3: TGTGCCAGCAGAACAGAGGTAGCGGGGCTGCTAGAGACCCAGTACTTC. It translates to CASRTEVAGLLETQYF.

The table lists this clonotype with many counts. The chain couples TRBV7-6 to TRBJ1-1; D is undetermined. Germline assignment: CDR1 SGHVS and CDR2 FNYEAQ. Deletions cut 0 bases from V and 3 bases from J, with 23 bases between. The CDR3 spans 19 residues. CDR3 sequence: CASSLADGQVDLRDTEAFF. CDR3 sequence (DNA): TGTGCCAGCAGCTTAGCGGATGGTCAGGTTGATTTAAGGGACACTGAAGCTTTCTTT.

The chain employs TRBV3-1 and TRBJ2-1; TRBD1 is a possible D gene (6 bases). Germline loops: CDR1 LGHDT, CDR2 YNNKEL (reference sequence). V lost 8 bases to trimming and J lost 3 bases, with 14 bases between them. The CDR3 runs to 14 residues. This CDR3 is CASENTGNYNEQFF. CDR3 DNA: TGTGCCAGCGAGAATACAGGGAACTACAATGAGCAGTTCTTC.

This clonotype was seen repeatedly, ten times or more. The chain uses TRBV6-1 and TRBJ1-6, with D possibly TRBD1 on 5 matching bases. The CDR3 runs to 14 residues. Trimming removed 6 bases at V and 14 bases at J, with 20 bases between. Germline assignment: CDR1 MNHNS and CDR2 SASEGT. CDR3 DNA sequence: TGTGCCAGCAGCACGGTAGGGGATTCTGAGTCCCTCCACTTT. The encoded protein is CASSTVGDSESLHF.

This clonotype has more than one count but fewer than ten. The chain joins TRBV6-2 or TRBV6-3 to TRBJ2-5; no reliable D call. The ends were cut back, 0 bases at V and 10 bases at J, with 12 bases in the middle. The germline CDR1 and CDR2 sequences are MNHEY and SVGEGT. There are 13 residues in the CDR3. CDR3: CASSYSRQRNQYF. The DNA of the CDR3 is TGTGCCAGCAGTTACTCGCGGCAGAGGAACCAGTACTTC.

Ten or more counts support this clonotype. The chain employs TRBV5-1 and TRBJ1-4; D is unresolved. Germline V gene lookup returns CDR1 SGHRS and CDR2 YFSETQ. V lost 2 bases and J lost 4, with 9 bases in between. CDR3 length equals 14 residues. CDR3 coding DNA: TGCGCCAGCAGCTTAGGCGGGCATAATGAAAAACTGTTTTTT. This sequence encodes CASSLGGHNEKLFF.

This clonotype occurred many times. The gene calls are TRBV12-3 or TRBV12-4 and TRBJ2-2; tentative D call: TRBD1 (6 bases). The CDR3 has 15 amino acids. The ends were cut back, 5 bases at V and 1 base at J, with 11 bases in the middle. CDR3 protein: CASSTGHLNTGELFF. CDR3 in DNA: TGTGCCAGCAGTACGGGACACTTGAACACCGGGGAGCTGTTTTTT.

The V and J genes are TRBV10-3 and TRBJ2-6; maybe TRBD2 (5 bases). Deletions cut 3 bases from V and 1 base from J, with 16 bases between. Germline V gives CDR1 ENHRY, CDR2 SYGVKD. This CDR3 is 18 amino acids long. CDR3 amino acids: CAISDLGRINSGANVLTF. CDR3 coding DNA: TGTGCCATCAGTGATCTTGGGAGAATCAATTCTGGGGCCAACGTCCTGACTTTC.

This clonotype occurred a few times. This CDR3 is CASSSGQGWGETQYF. CDR3 in DNA: TGTGCCAGCAGTTCCGGACAGGGTTGGGGAGAGACCCAGTACTTC. J is TRBJ2-5 and V is TRBV12-3 or TRBV12-4, with 8 positions matching TRBD1. This CDR3 comprises 15 residues. With V trimmed by 4 bases and J by 4 bases, 8 bases remained unmatched.

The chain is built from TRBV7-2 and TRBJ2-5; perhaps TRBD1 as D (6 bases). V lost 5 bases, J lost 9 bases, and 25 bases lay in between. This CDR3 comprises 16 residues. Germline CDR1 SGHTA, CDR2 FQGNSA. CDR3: CASSVSARDTYRAQYF. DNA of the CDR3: TGTGCCAGCAGCGTATCAGCTCGGGACACATACAGGGCCCAGTACTTC.

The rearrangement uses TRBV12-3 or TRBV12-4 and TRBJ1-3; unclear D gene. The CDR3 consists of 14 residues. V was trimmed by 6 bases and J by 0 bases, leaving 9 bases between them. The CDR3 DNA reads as TGTGCCAGCAGGAAAATGATCTCTGGAAACACCATATATTTT. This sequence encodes CASRKMISGNTIYF.